What follows are 23 T cell receptor beta chains derived from one specimen sequenced in a study of shared clonotypes between healthy human individuals. The assay was immunoSEQ multiplex PCR, and TCRdb's table has in-frame clones only and misses some. The sample has roughly 1,100,000 clones, approximately 72% seen once. The sequenced sample was memory CD4+ T cells sorted from blood. Sample subset: CD45RA-negative fraction. These receptors originate from a young man in good health.

V gene TRBV10-3 combines with J gene TRBJ2-2; 7 bases align to TRBD2. J gave up 5 bases and V 4 bases, and 7 bases lay outside the gene matches. Per the germline V gene, CDR1 is ENHRY and CDR2 is SYGVKD. The CDR3 extends over 15 amino acids. This CDR3 reads CAISGPGGRTGELFF. The CDR3 bases are TGTGCCATCAGTGGACCGGGGGGTAGGACCGGGGAGCTGTTTTTT.

A few counts support this clone. V and J are TRBV4-2 and TRBJ2-7; 7 bases line up with TRBD2. The CDR3 sequence is 13 residues long. The J segment lost 4 bases and the V segment lost 0 bases, leaving 0 bases of the junction unmatched. The germline CDR1 and CDR2 sequences are LGHNA and YNFKEQ. The CDR3 sequence: CASSQEGGYEQYF. For the CDR3, the DNA is TGTGCCAGCAGCCAAGAGGGAGGGTACGAGCAGTACTTC.

In this sample, this clone turned up a few times. This sample includes further DNA sequences coding for the same CDR3. The chain is built from TRBV11-2 and TRBJ2-3, with D hard to call. CDR1 is SGHAT, CDR2 FQNNGV, per germline. V lost 2 bases and J lost 1, with 4 bases in between. CDR3 length: 13 residues. The CDR3: CASSLPGTDTQYF. CDR3 sequence (DNA): TGTGCCAGCAGCTTACCAGGCACAGATACGCAGTATTTT.

The chain is built from TRBV6-1 and TRBJ2-7, with D tentatively TRBD1 (6 bases). The V end was cut by 4 bases, the J end by 0 bases, with 10 bases between. Germline CDR1 reads MNHNS; CDR2 reads SASEGT. The CDR3 consists of 14 residues. This CDR3 is CASSGAGASYEQYF. CDR3 coding DNA: TGTGCCAGCAGTGGAGCAGGGGCCTCCTACGAGCAGTACTTC.

The chain combines TRBV5-1 with TRBJ2-7; D ambiguous. Germline-derived CDR1 and CDR2 are SGHRS and YFSETQ. The CDR3 is made up of 14 amino acids. V dropped 0 bases and J dropped 4 bases, with 11 bases sitting between them. CDR3 protein: CASSLDRTRYEQYF. The CDR3 DNA sequence: TGCGCCAGCAGCTTGGACCGTACGAGGTACGAGCAGTACTTC. The entire variable domain, with the rest obtained from reference TRBV5-1 and TRBJ2-7, is as follows: KAGVTQTPRYLIKTRGQQVTLSCSPISGHRSVSWYQQTPGQGLQFLFEYFSETQRNKGNFPGRFSGRQFSNSRSEMNVSTLELGDSALYLCASSLDRTRYEQYFGPGTRLTVT.

This clone was detected ten times or more. The rearrangement joins TRBV7-2 to TRBJ2-3, with 11 bases lining up with TRBD1. With V trimmed by 5 bases and J by 9 bases, 7 bases remained unmatched. The CDR3 is made up of 14 amino acids. The germline V gene encodes CDR1 SGHTA and CDR2 FQGNSA. The CDR3 coding sequence is TGTGCCAGCAGCGAAGGACAGGGGGCGATGACGCAGTATTTT. Its protein product is CASSEGQGAMTQYF.

Comment on this clone: This specimen includes other DNA sequences encoding the same CDR3. The chain joins TRBV10-2 to TRBJ2-6; no clear D gene. The CDR3 is 14 amino acids. The germline gives CDR1 WSHSY, CDR2 SAAADI. V was shortened by 4 bases and J by 0 bases, with 4 bases between the two germline ends. CDR3 loop: CASSGSSGANVLTF. Here the CDR3 DNA reads TGCGCCAGCAGTGGGTCCTCTGGGGCCAACGTCCTGACTTTC.

This clone was picked up a small number of times. The J gene is TRBJ1-1, the V gene TRBV6-5, with D hard to call. V was trimmed by 6 bases and J by 3 bases, leaving 11 bases between them. The CDR3 is 13 amino acids. Germline CDR1 is MNHEY and CDR2 is SVGAGI. The CDR3 sequence is CASSFGEDTEAFF. CDR3 nucleotides: TGTGCCAGCAGCTTCGGGGAGGACACTGAAGCTTTCTTT.

This clone appeared a single time. The chain is built from TRBV7-2 and TRBJ2-5; 14 bases agree with TRBD2. V shed 5 bases, J shed 5 bases, and the junction held 4 bases outside the gene matches. The V gene's germline CDR1 is SGHTA and CDR2 FQGNSA. CDR3 length: 15 amino acids. The chain's CDR3 is CASSSRTSGRETQYF. Written as DNA, the CDR3 is TGTGCCAGCAGCAGCAGGACTAGCGGGAGGGAGACCCAGTACTTC. The full variable domain, completed using reference TRBV7-2 and TRBJ2-5, is GAGVSQSPSNKVTEKGKDVELRCDPISGHTALYWYRQSLGQGLEFLIYFQGNSAPDKSGLPSDRFSAERTGGSVSTLTIQRTQQEDSAVYLCASSSRTSGRETQYFGPGTRLLVL.

A word on this clone: Since a far larger clone is one base different, this is likely a read error. The J gene is TRBJ1-1, the V gene TRBV11-2; possibly TRBD1 for D (6 bases). Germline CDR1 reads SGHAT; CDR2 reads FQNNGV. This CDR3 has 16 amino acids. Trimming took off 5 bases at V and 5 bases at J, with 21 bases between the two ends. The CDR3 here is CASSPGRGARYTEAFF. The CDR3 DNA reads as TGTGCCAGCAGCCCGGGACGGGGGGCTAGATATACTGAAGCTTTCTTT.

This clone has a count of ten or more. The DNA for the CDR3 is TGTGCCAGCAGCTCGAATACAGAGGTATATGGCTACACCTTC. It is translated as CASSSNTEVYGYTF. The chain employs TRBV5-4 and TRBJ1-2; no definite D call. This CDR3 spans 14 amino acids. CDR1 is SGHNT and CDR2 is YYREEE in the germline V gene (reference sequence). V lost 3 bases and J 5 bases, leaving 14 bases between the germline ends.

This sequence joins TRBV9 and TRBJ1-4; D is perhaps TRBD1 (6 bases). The CDR3 has 16 amino acids. Trimming stripped 4 bases from V and 8 bases from J, with 21 bases between. Germline V gene sequence: CDR1 SGDLS, CDR2 YYNGEE. In DNA form, the CDR3 reads TGTGCCAGCAGCCCTCAACCGGGGGCCGTGGGCGAAAAACTGTTTTTT. Protein sequence: CASSPQPGAVGEKLFF.

This clone came up once. V gene TRBV15 combines with J gene TRBJ2-2, with 7 nucleotides matching TRBD2. The CDR3 has 14 residues. Trimming cost V 5 bases and J 6 bases; bases outside gene matches: 6. The V gene's germline CDR1 is LNHNV and CDR2 YYDKDF (reference sequence). In DNA, the CDR3 is TGTGCCACCAGCTCGCGGGAGTTTCCCGGGGAGCTGTTTTTT. Protein: CATSSREFPGELFF.

The chain couples TRBV6-1 to TRBJ1-2; 9 bases are a match to TRBD1. V lost 5 bases and J lost 4; bases outside the gene matches: 5. Looked up from germline, CDR1 is MNHNS and CDR2 is SASEGT. This CDR3 comprises 14 residues. The CDR3 reads CASSYTGGTYGYTF. The CDR3 DNA follows: TGTGCCAGCAGTTATACAGGGGGCACCTATGGCTACACCTTC.

The CDR3 protein is CASSQQLGSGYGYTF. CDR3 DNA sequence: TGTGCCAGCAGCCAGCAGTTGGGGTCGGGCTATGGCTACACCTTC. The chain has TRBV11-2 and TRBJ1-2, with D hard to call. Germline CDR1 SGHAT, CDR2 FQNNGV. The V and J ends lost 5 bases and 4 bases respectively, with 17 bases between them. The CDR3 is 15 amino acids.

V is TRBV15 and J is TRBJ1-1; possible D gene TRBD1, 5 bases. From germline, CDR1 is LNHNV and CDR2 YYDKDF (reference sequence). This CDR3 contains 15 residues. The V end was cut by 3 bases, the J end by 1 base, with 12 bases between. In DNA, the CDR3 is TGTGCCACCAGCAGCGCGGGACGGAAGAACACTGAAGCTTTCTTT. It translates to CATSSAGRKNTEAFF.

This clone was counted between two and nine times. This chain uses TRBV10-3 with TRBJ1-5, with a weak D call TRBD1 (5 bases). The germline CDR1 and CDR2 sequences are ENHRY and SYGVKD. The CDR3 runs to 13 residues. Trimming shortened V by 3 bases and J by 5 bases, and 8 bases separated the two germline ends. The CDR3 is CAISDWGYQPQHF. CDR3 nucleotides: TGTGCCATCAGTGACTGGGGGTATCAGCCCCAGCATTTT.

This clone was seen ten or more times. The V and J genes are TRBV7-2 and TRBJ2-1; 7 bases agree with TRBD2. With 2 bases clipped from V and 7 bases from J, the junction kept 17 bases outside the gene matches. This CDR3 has 18 amino acids. Germline assignment: CDR1 SGHTA and CDR2 FQGNSA. The CDR3 protein is CASSLPDLWAGEGNEQFF. In DNA, the CDR3 is TGTGCCAGCAGCTTACCCGATTTATGGGCGGGAGAGGGGAATGAGCAGTTCTTC.

For this clone: A far larger clone differs by one base, so this is likely a read error. The same CDR3 also results from other DNA sequences found in this sample. V usage is TRBV18 and J usage is TRBJ2-7, with 9 bases matching TRBD1. CDR1 and CDR2 from the germline V gene are KGHSH and LQKENI. The CDR3 extends over 14 amino acids. CDR3 DNA sequence: TGTGCTAGCTCGCCGACAGGGGGGTCCTACGAGCAGTACTTC. Amino acid sequence: CASSPTGGSYEQYF.

A few counts support this clone. V and J are TRBV11-2 and TRBJ1-1, with a tentative D call TRBD1 (6 bases). The CDR3 spans 15 residues. The germline gives CDR1 SGHAT, CDR2 FQNNGV. Trimming shortened V by 5 bases and J by 1 base, and 14 bases separated the two germline ends. This chain's CDR3 is CASSVRQEPNTEAFF. The DNA for the CDR3 is TGTGCCAGCAGCGTCAGACAGGAGCCGAACACTGAAGCTTTCTTT.

The CDR3 DNA sequence: TGCAGCGTTGAAATGGGTCCGGACGGATCCTATGGCTACACCTTC. It specifies CSVEMGPDGSYGYTF. The rearrangement uses TRBV29-1 and TRBJ1-2; D not resolved. CDR1 is SQVTM and CDR2 is ANQGSEA in the germline V gene. V lost 2 bases, J lost 4 bases, and 17 bases lay in between. CDR3 length: 15 residues.

The rearrangement links TRBV7-9 to TRBJ2-7, with unresolved D. The CDR3 consists of 14 residues. The germline V gene has CDR1 SEHNR and CDR2 FQNEAQ (reference sequence). With 5 bases removed from V and 3 bases from J, the gap between germline ends came to 14 bases. The CDR3 DNA reads as TGTGCCAGCAGCCGTCAGCAGGCCTTCTACGAGCAGTACTTC. Translation: CASSRQQAFYEQYF.

Only a few counts were recorded for this clone. Other DNA sequences in the sample encode the same CDR3. The chain is built from TRBV5-1 and TRBJ2-5; unclear D gene. There are 15 residues in the CDR3. Germline assignment: CDR1 SGHRS and CDR2 YFSETQ. V was clipped by 0 bases and J by 2 bases, with 11 bases between them. Written as DNA, the CDR3 is TGCGCCAGCAGCTTGGCCGTTGGGGTGCAAGAGACCCAGTACTTC. Translation: CASSLAVGVQETQYF.